This TCR beta chain was recorded in a study of T-cell reconstitution after alpha-beta-depleted transplantation in children (dated by TCRdb to between 2015 and 2016). Notes on the research overall: Using TCR repertoire profiling, the study followed T-cell immune reconstitution in a quantitative way in children after TCRalphabeta/CD19-depleted allogeneic hematopoietic cell transplantation.

Study-wide findings and limitations: The apparently early recovery of alphabetaT-cell counts about two months after transplant reportedly depended on only several hundred rapidly expanded clones that came from non-depleted graft cells. In some patients, high TCRbeta diversity at day 60 was attributed to recipient T cells and intrathymic progenitors that had survived conditioning. Hyperexpanded clone frequencies declined over subsequent months; after one year, T-cell counts and TCRbeta diversity were mostly attributed to newly produced T cells.

Library prep was done by PCR. Sequenced using an Illumina HiSeq 2500. Molecular barcoding was employed in the preparation of TCR libraries, with unique molecular identifiers being used to normalize TCRbeta repertoire quantification. The public reads were reprocessed in TCRdb via fastp at Q25 and MiXCR, keeping in-frame beta chains. Duplicate CDR3 protein sequences are folded into a single record with the most common DNA and genes. This sample lists 400,000 to 550,000 distinct CDR3 sequences; over 9.5% were detected once. The ten largest clones capture 2% to 2.5% of the sample. Interpreted using the paper, the treatment or condition label stands for: allogeneic hematopoietic cell transplantation with graft depleted of TCRalphabeta T cells and CD19 B cells. The children who served as transplant recipients had been given grafts of TCRalphabeta/CD19-depleted allogeneic hematopoietic cells. This clonotype has a count of ten or more. The clone's antigen remains unknown. Base qualities are not at hand, and no much larger clone is one base apart.

The clonotype originates from a child aged 2 to 10 with inherited bone marrow failure, due to receive a stem cell transplant. Sequences were derived from PBMCs, sampled before TCRalphabeta/CD19-depleted stem cell transplant.

The CDR3 has the sequence CASSYTTGGRNYEQYF. The DNA sequence follows: TGTGCCAGCAGTTACACCACAGGGGGCCGAAACTACGAGCAGTACTTC. The chain is made from TRBV2 and TRBJ2-7; the junction holds 9 bases that match TRBD1. According to the germline V gene, CDR1 reads SNHLY and CDR2 reads FYNNEI. Clipping removes 5 bases from V and 3 bases from J, with 11 as the unmatched junction base count. The CDR3 runs 16 residues from the cysteine to the phenylalanine. Left in the record is the CDR3 DNA by itself, 48 bases read in frame from the first base.